A selection of T cell receptor beta chains follows, all from one sample in a study. A single record per CDR3 protein comes from TCRdb applying MiXCR to the RT-PCR reads. The data contain about 680,000 distinct CDR3 sequences, 14% of them singletons. The specimen sequenced was memory CD4+ T cells from blood. Receptors originate from a female donor in good health, serving as a healthy control. The conserved cysteine and the conserved F or W are not part of the CDR3 here. Fields, in order: D gene, V gene, CDR3 length, CDR3 protein. A D gene is named only where the DNA matches it firmly.

>NA|TRBV20-1|11
SARTGVVGEQF
>NA|TRBV6-6|13
ASSFTTTANTEAF
>NA|TRBV5-1|13
ASSLDRWVPGELF
>TRBD1|TRBV19|11
ASSIGTANEQF
>NA|TRBV20-1|10
SASRTEDTQY
>TRBD1|TRBV24-1|14
ATSDPGQGPTGELF
>TRBD1|TRBV6-1|13
ASRRDREDYEKLF
>TRBD2|TRBV5-1|12
ASSLRSSGNIQY
>NA|TRBV29-1|8
SVEETVGF
>TRBD2|TRBV28|12
ASIGLAGNYEQF
>TRBD1|TRBV4-3|15
ASGSGTGVATNKKLF
>TRBD1|TRBV7-2|13
ASSIQGQGVQPQH
>NA|TRBV12-3/TRBV12-4|12
ASSPRRAGYEQY
>NA|TRBV12-3/TRBV12-4|13
ASRLGMAGQETQY
>NA|TRBV6-5|12
ASAIISGNRGYT
>NA|TRBV28|12
ASTWGAANYGYT
>TRBD2|TRBV4-3|15
ASSQDPLAGHTDTQY
>TRBD1|TRBV6-5|13
ASSYGQGAGSPLH
>NA|TRBV12-3/TRBV12-4|10
ASSLGAETQY
>NA|TRBV2|12
ASSPASGAHEQY
>NA|TRBV7-2|13
ASSLSLPQGNEQF
>NA|TRBV7-2|12
ASSPKTGRETQY